This TCR beta chain comes out of a study of control samples from healthy donors and cancer patients. Repertoires were generated with immunoSEQ multiplex PCR, while TCRdb's copy carries only in-frame clones and drops some. The table lists about 99,000 clones, roughly 90% of them singletons. The receptor comes from a man in his 60s with lung cancer. Source material: PBMCs.

The DNA for the CDR3 is TGTGCCAGCTCACCCCGCGGACAGGGCCAAGTGGGGGCCAAAAACATTCAGTACTTC. Protein product: CASSPRGQGQVGAKNIQYF. V usage is TRBV18 and J usage is TRBJ2-4; 8 bases align to TRBD1. The germline V gene has CDR1 KGHSH and CDR2 LQKENI. V was pared by 3 bases and J by 1 base, with 14 bases of the junction left unmatched. This CDR3 contains 19 residues.